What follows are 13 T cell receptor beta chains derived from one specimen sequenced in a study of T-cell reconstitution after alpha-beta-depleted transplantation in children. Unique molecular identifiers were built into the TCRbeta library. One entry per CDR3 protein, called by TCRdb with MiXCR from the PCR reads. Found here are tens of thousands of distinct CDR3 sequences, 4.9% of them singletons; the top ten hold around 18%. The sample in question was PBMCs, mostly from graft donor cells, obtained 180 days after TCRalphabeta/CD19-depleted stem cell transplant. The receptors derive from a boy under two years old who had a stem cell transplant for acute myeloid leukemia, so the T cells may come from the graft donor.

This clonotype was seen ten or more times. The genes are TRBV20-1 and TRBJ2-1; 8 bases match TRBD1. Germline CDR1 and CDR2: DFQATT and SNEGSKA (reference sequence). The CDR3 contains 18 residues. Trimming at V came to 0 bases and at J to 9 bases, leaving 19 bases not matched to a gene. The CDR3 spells CSARDDLLTGASWGEQFF. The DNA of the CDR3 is TGCAGTGCTAGAGATGACCTTTTGACAGGGGCCTCTTGGGGTGAGCAGTTCTTC.

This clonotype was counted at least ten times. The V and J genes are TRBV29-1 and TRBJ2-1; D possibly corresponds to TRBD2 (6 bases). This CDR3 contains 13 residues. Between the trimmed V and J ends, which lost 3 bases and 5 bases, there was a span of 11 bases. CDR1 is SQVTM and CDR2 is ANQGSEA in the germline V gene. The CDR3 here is CSVDPGVHNEQFF. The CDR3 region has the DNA TGCAGCGTTGACCCGGGGGTCCACAATGAGCAGTTCTTC.

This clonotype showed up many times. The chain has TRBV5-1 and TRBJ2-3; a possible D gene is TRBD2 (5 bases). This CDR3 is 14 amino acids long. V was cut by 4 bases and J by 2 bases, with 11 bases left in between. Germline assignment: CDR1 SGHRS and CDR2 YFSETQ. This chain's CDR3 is CASSTYGDTDTQYF. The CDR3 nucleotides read TGCGCCAGCAGCACCTACGGGGACACAGATACGCAGTATTTT.

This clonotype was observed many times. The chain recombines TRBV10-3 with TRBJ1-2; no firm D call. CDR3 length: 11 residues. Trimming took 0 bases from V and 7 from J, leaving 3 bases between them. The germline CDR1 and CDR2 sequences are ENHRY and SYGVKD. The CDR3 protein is CAISESTGYTF. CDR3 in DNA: TGTGCCATCAGTGAGTCGACTGGCTACACCTTC.

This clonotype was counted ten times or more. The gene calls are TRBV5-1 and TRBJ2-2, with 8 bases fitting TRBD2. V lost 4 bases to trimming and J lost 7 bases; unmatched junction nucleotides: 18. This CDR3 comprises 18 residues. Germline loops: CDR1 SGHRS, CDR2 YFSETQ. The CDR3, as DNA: TGCGCCAGCAGCGGGGGCCTCCCACTAGCGGCACGACTCGGGGAGCTGTTTTTT. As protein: CASSGGLPLAARLGELFF.

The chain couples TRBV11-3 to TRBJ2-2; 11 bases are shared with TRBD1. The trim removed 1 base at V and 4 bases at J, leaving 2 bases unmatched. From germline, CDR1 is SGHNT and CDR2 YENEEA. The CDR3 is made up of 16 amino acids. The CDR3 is CASSLVGTGGTGELFF. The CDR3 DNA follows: TGTGCCAGCAGCTTAGTCGGGACAGGGGGCACCGGGGAGCTGTTTTTT.

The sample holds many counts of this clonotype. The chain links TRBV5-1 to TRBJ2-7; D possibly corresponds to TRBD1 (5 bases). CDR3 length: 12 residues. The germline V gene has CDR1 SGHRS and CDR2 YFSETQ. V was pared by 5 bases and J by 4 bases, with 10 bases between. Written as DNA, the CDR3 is TGCGCCAGCAGTGGCCAGGGATACGAGCAGTACTTC. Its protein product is CASSGQGYEQYF.

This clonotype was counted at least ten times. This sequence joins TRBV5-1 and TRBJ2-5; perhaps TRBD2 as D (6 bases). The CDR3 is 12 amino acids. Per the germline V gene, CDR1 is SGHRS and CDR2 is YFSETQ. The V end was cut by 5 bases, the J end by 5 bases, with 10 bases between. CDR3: CASRGEEETQYF. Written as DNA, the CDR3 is TGCGCCAGCAGAGGGGAGGAGGAGACCCAGTACTTC.

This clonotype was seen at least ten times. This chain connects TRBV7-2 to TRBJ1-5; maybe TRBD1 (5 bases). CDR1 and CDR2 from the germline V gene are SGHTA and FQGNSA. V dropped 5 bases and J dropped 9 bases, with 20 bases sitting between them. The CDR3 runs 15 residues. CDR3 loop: CASSPRGGGRGPQHF. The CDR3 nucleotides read TGTGCCAGCAGCCCCCGCGGGGGTGGACGAGGGCCCCAGCATTTT.

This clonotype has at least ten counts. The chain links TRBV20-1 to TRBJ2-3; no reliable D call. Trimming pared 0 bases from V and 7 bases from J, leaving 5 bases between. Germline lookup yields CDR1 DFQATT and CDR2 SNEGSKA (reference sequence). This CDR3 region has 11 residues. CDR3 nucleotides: TGCAGTGCTAGAGAATCCTATACGCAGTATTTT. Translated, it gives CSARESYTQYF.

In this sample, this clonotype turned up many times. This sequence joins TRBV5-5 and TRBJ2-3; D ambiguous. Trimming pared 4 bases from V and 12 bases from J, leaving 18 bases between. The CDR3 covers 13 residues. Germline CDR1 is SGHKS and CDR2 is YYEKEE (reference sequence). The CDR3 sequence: CASSALPGPRQYF. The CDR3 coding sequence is TGTGCCAGCAGCGCCCTCCCTGGCCCTCGCCAGTATTTT.

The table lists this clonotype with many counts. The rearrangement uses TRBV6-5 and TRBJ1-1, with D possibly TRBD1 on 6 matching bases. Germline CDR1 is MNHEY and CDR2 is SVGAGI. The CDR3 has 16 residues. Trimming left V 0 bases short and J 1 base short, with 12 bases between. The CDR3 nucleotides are TGTGCCAGCAGTTACTCGGACAGCTATTGGAACACTGAAGCTTTCTTT. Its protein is CASSYSDSYWNTEAFF.

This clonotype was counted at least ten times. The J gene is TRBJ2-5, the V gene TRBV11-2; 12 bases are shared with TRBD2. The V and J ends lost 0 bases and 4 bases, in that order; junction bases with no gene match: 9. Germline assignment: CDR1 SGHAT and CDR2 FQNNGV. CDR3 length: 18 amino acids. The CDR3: CASSLEGIGLAGRETQYF. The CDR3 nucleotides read TGTGCCAGCAGCTTAGAGGGAATAGGACTAGCGGGGCGAGAGACCCAGTACTTC.